One and the same sample provided the 13 T cell receptor beta chains below, sequenced in a study of blood T cells in healthy people across ages. Alongside a J-beta primer mix, a sample-barcoded 5' primer served in a second PCR lasting roughly 6 to 11 cycles. TCRdb re-called the 5' RACE reads with MiXCR, one entry per CDR3 protein. This table holds over 1,500,000 distinct CDR3 sequences, about two fifths found once. The material sequenced was blood. These TCRs come from a human donor in good health.

The chain carries TRBV20-1 and TRBJ2-7; D perhaps matches TRBD2 (6 bases). CDR1 is DFQATT, CDR2 SNEGSKA, per germline (reference sequence). The ends were cut back, 0 bases at V and 2 bases at J, with 11 bases in the middle. CDR3 length: 14 amino acids. The CDR3, as DNA: TGCAGTGCTAGAGATTGGAGGGGACCCTACGAGCAGTACTTC. Its protein is CSARDWRGPYEQYF.

The table lists this clonotype with a few counts. CDR3 nucleotide sequence: TGCAGCGTTGAAGATAGTGGGGGCGGCGCGAATGAAAAACTGTTTTTT. Amino acid sequence: CSVEDSGGGANEKLFF. This chain connects TRBV29-1 to TRBJ1-4; D is perhaps TRBD1 (6 bases). Trimming cost V 0 bases and J 5 bases, with 16 bases left between them. The CDR3 is 16 amino acids. The germline V gene encodes CDR1 SQVTM and CDR2 ANQGSEA.

The V call is TRBV18, the J call TRBJ2-7, with 7 bases that match TRBD1. This CDR3 has 13 residues. The J segment lost 2 bases and the V segment lost 8 bases, leaving 6 bases of the junction unmatched. Germline lookup yields CDR1 KGHSH and CDR2 LQKENI. This CDR3 reads CASTPDRTYEQYF. CDR3 bases: TGTGCCAGCACCCCGGACAGGACCTACGAGCAGTACTTC.

This sequence joins TRBV20-1 and TRBJ2-1; the match to TRBD1 covers 12 bases. CDR1 and CDR2 (germline): DFQATT, SNEGSKA (reference sequence). CDR3 size: 14 residues. The V segment lost 5 bases and the J segment 8 bases; nucleotides outside the gene matches: 7. The DNA for the CDR3 is TGCAGTGCTGTCCGGGACAGGGGGCTCGATGAGCAGTTCTTC. It specifies CSAVRDRGLDEQFF.

This clonotype was seen many times. The chain uses TRBV30 and TRBJ1-2, with a weak D call TRBD1 (5 bases). This CDR3 spans 12 amino acids. V lost 0 bases to trimming and J lost 8 bases, with 10 bases between them. Germline CDR1 is GTSNPN and CDR2 is SVGIG (reference sequence). The chain's CDR3 is CAWSVGREGYTF. The DNA of the CDR3 is TGTGCCTGGAGTGTTGGCAGGGAGGGCTACACCTTC.

The chain links TRBV5-1 to TRBJ2-2, with 10 bases matching TRBD2. The CDR3 runs to 17 residues. Germline trimming cut 0 bases from V and 1 base from J; bases unmatched to any gene: 3. Germline V gene data show CDR1 as SGHRS and CDR2 as YFSETQ. CDR3 region: CASSLDSSGGNTGELFF. For the CDR3, the DNA is TGCGCCAGCAGCTTGGATTCTAGCGGGGGGAACACCGGGGAGCTGTTTTTT.

The chain uses TRBV2 and TRBJ2-3; the D call may be TRBD1 or TRBD2 (5 bases each). The CDR3 consists of 15 residues. The V gene's germline CDR1 is SNHLY and CDR2 FYNNEI. Trimming removed 3 bases at V and 5 bases at J, with 15 bases between. The CDR3 DNA reads TGTGCCAGCAGTGATCTGGGGGAGAGTGTAGATACGCAGTATTTT. Protein product: CASSDLGESVDTQYF.

This chain uses TRBV20-1 with TRBJ1-2, with D uncertain. CDR1 and CDR2 from the germline V gene are DFQATT and SNEGSKA (reference sequence). This CDR3 spans 10 amino acids. V gave up 6 bases and J gave up 8 bases, with 10 bases separating them. This CDR3 is CSAGSYGYTF. The CDR3 region has the DNA TGCAGTGCAGGATCCTACGGCTACACCTTC.

This chain connects TRBV2 to TRBJ1-5; no definite D call. Between the trimmed V and J ends, which lost 8 bases and 3 bases, there was a span of 11 bases. CDR1 and CDR2 from the germline V gene are SNHLY and FYNNEI. This CDR3 region has 13 residues. The chain's CDR3 is CASRRAANQPQHF. The CDR3 nucleotides are TGTGCCAGCCGTAGGGCAGCCAATCAGCCCCAGCATTTT.

The chain combines TRBV3-1 with TRBJ2-6, with D tentatively TRBD1 (5 bases). The CDR3 is 16 residues long. V was clipped by 5 bases and J by 0 bases, with 11 bases between them. The germline V gene has CDR1 LGHDT and CDR2 YNNKEL (reference sequence). In DNA, the CDR3 is TGTGCCAGCAGCACCAGGGCGAGCTCTGGGGCCAACGTCCTGACTTTC. Translating it yields CASSTRASSGANVLTF.

This clonotype has more than one count but fewer than ten. The CDR3 loop is CSASDPGILSNQPQHF. CDR3 in DNA: TGCAGTGCTTCAGACCCGGGAATACTTAGCAATCAGCCCCAGCATTTT. The chain links TRBV20-1 to TRBJ1-5; D is uncertain. V was shortened by 5 bases and J by 0 bases, with 17 bases between the two germline ends. This CDR3 contains 16 residues. Germline CDR1 is DFQATT and CDR2 is SNEGSKA (reference sequence).

This chain connects TRBV12-3 or TRBV12-4 to TRBJ1-5, with D possibly being TRBD1 (5 bases). The CDR3 covers 13 residues. The ends were cut back, 6 bases at V and 4 bases at J, with 10 bases in the middle. The CDR3 coding sequence is TGTGCCAGCAGGGGGGACGGGAATCAGCCCCAGCATTTT. It encodes CASRGDGNQPQHF.

The CDR3 loop is CASSIASPYEQYF. The DNA of the CDR3 is TGTGCCAGCAGTATCGCCTCGCCCTACGAGCAGTACTTC. This chain joins TRBV27 and TRBJ2-7; D uncertain. Germline assignment: CDR1 MNHEY and CDR2 SMNVEV (reference sequence). The CDR3 is made up of 13 amino acids. V was clipped by 5 bases and J by 2 bases, with 10 bases between them.